The 12 T cell receptor beta chains in this list originate from one sample, sequenced in a study of T cell changes during pregnancy in multiple sclerosis. This table comes from immunoSEQ multiplex PCR, and its TCRdb copy is limited to in-frame clones, with some not included. Of just over 30,000 clones listed, around 91% are singletons. The material sequenced was CD8+ T cells from peripheral blood mononuclear cells, taken in the second trimester of pregnancy. Receptors were obtained from a female donor with multiple sclerosis, enrolled in a pregnancy study.

This chain joins TRBV6-6 and TRBJ2-7; 8 positions agree with TRBD1. The length of the CDR3 is 16 residues. Germline CDR1 and CDR2: MNHNY and SVGAGI (reference sequence). V lost 5 bases and J lost 4; bases outside the gene matches: 13. CDR3 DNA: TGTGCCAGCAGTCCAACCGTCACAGGGGGAAGGTACGAGCAGTACTTC. Its protein product is CASSPTVTGGRYEQYF.

This chain joins TRBV7-2 and TRBJ2-1; D is possibly TRBD2 (6 bases). Germline loops: CDR1 SGHTA, CDR2 FQGNSA. The CDR3 runs to 15 residues. V was cut by 2 bases and J by 1 base, with 9 bases left in between. The CDR3 DNA reads TGTGCCAGCAGCTTAAGGGCGGGGTCCTACAATGAGCAGTTCTTC. Encoded protein: CASSLRAGSYNEQFF.

The CDR3 here is CASSHTYSYEQYF. The CDR3 nucleotides are TGTGCCAGCAGCCATACTTACTCCTACGAGCAGTACTTC. The chain employs TRBV4-2 and TRBJ2-7; no clear D gene. Germline assignment: CDR1 LGHNA and CDR2 YNFKEQ. The germline V and J ends were trimmed by 3 bases and 0 bases, with 6 bases remaining between them. The CDR3 covers 13 residues.

This chain's CDR3 is CASSWTDTGELFF. CDR3 sequence (DNA): TGTGCCAGCAGCTGGACAGACACCGGGGAGCTGTTTTTT. The chain combines TRBV7-3 with TRBJ2-2; a possible D gene is TRBD1 (6 bases). The V gene's germline CDR1 is SGHTA and CDR2 FQGTGA. V lost 4 bases and J lost 3, with 6 bases in between. This CDR3 is 13 amino acids long. Full variable domain (rest looked up from reference TRBV7-3 and TRBJ2-2): GAGVSQTPSNKVTEKGKYVELRCDPISGHTALYWYRQSLGQGPEFLIYFQGTGAADDSGLPNDRFFAVRPEGSVSTLKIQRTERGDSAVYLCASSWTDTGELFFGEGSRLTVL.

The gene calls are TRBV5-1 and TRBJ2-1, with 8 bases matching TRBD1. The CDR3 is made up of 15 amino acids. CDR1 is SGHRS and CDR2 is YFSETQ in the germline V gene. Trimming at V came to 3 bases and at J to 0 bases, leaving 2 bases not matched to a gene. In nucleotides, the CDR3 is TGCGCCAGCAGCTCGGGACAGGCCTCCTACAATGAGCAGTTCTTC. Its protein product is CASSSGQASYNEQFF.

The V and J genes are TRBV7-9 and TRBJ2-1; TRBD2 matches at 7 bases. CDR3 length equals 12 residues. V shed 4 bases and J 7 bases; nucleotides not matched to a gene: 1. Germline loops: CDR1 SEHNR, CDR2 FQNEAQ (reference sequence). The CDR3 reads CASSYGGNEQFF. Here the CDR3 DNA reads TGTGCCAGCAGCTACGGGGGGAATGAGCAGTTCTTC.

This chain links TRBV29-1 with TRBJ1-5; D is ambiguous. This CDR3 spans 14 amino acids. Trimming removed 5 bases from V and 0 bases from J, with 11 bases in between. Germline V gene data show CDR1 as SQVTM and CDR2 as ANQGSEA. This chain's CDR3 is CSVLLEDSNQPQHF. CDR3 bases: TGCAGCGTTCTCCTAGAGGATAGCAATCAGCCCCAGCATTTT.

This clone was seen only once. The chain uses TRBV28 and TRBJ1-1; D unresolved. V was clipped by 2 bases and J by 1 base, with 11 bases between them. The CDR3 sequence is 15 residues long. Germline V lookup: CDR1 MDHEN, CDR2 SYDVKM. The CDR3 sequence is CASSLGSGGNTEAFF. CDR3 nucleotides: TGTGCCAGCAGTTTAGGTTCTGGCGGGAACACTGAAGCTTTCTTT.

The rearrangement uses TRBV11-3 and TRBJ2-5; 7 bases map to TRBD2. The CDR3 is 16 residues long. Per germline, CDR1 SGHNT and CDR2 YENEEA. The junction had 12 bases not matched to a gene; V was cut back by 3 bases and J by 5 bases. CDR3 protein: CASSFPAGASRETQYF. CDR3 bases: TGTGCCAGCAGCTTCCCCGCGGGAGCCAGTCGGGAGACCCAGTACTTC.

V usage is TRBV29-1 and J usage is TRBJ1-2, with a tentative D call TRBD1 (5 bases). Germline V CDR1 and CDR2: SQVTM, ANQGSEA. The length of the CDR3 is 13 residues. Trimming took 2 bases from V and 8 from J, leaving 15 bases between them. The CDR3 region has the DNA TGCAGCGTTGAACCTGGGGGGAAAGGCGGCTACACCTTC. Protein sequence: CSVEPGGKGGYTF. The variable domain in full, completed from reference TRBV29-1 and TRBJ1-2, reads SAVISQKPSRDICQRGTSLTIQCQVDSQVTMMFWYRQQPGQSLTLIATANQGSEATYESGFVIDKFPISRPNLTFSTLTVSNMSPEDSSIYLCSVEPGGKGGYTFGSGTRLTVV.

In DNA, the CDR3 is TGTGCCAGTAGTATAGACTCCGGGACAGGCTTGGCGGAGCAGTACTTC. As protein: CASSIDSGTGLAEQYF. This rearrangement joins TRBV19 to TRBJ2-7, with 8 bases identical to TRBD1. Looked up from germline, CDR1 is LNHDA and CDR2 is SQIVND (reference sequence). The CDR3 has 16 residues. V trimming: 0 bases; J trimming: 7 bases; junction bases outside the gene matches: 11.

The rearrangement uses TRBV19 and TRBJ1-3; D not certain. This CDR3 spans 13 amino acids. Trimming took 3 bases from V and 2 from J, leaving 5 bases between them. Germline V gene sequence: CDR1 LNHDA, CDR2 SQIVND (reference sequence). The CDR3 DNA sequence: TGTGCCAGTAGTATTTCAGCTGGAAACACCATATATTTT. Its translation is CASSISAGNTIYF.